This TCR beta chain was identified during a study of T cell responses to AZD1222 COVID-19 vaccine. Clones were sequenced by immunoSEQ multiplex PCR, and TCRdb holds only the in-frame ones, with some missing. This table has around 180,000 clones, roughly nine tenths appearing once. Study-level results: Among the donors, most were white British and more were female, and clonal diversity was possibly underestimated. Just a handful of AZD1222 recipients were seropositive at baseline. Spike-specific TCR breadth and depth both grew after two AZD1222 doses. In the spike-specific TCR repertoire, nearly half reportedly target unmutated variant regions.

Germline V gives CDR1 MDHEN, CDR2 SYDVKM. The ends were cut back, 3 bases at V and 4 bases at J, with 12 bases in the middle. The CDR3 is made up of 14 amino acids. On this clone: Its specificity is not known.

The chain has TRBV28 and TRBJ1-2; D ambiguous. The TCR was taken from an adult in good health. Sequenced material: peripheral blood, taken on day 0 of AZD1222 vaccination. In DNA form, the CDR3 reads TGTGCCAGCAGTTTCCAACAGCAAGTCTATGGCTACACCTTC. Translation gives CASSFQQQVYGYTF.